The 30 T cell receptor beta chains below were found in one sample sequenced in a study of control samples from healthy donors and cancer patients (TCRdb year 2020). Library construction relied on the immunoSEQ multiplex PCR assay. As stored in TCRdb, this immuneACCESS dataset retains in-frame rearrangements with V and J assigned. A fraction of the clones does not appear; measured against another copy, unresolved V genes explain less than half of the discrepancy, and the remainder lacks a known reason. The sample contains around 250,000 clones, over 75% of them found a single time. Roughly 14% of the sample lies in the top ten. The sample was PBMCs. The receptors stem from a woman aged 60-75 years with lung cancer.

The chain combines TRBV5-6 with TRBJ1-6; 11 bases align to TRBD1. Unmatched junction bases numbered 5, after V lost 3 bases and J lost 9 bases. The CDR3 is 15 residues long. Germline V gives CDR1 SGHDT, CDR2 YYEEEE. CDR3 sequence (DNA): TGTGCCAGCAGCTCACGGACAGGGGGCGGTTCACCCCTCCACTTT. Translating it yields CASSSRTGGGSPLHF.

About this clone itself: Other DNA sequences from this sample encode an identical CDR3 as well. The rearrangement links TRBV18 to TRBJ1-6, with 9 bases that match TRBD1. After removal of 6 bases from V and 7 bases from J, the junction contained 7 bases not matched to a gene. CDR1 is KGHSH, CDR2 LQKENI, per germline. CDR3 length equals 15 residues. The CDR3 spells CASSPGTGNNSPLHF. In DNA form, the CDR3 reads TGTGCCAGCTCTCCCGGGACAGGGAACAATTCACCCCTCCACTTT.

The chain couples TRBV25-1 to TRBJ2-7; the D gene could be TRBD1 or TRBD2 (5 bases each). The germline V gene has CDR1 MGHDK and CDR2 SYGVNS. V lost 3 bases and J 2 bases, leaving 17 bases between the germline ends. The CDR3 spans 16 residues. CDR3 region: CASSENWGNIAYEQYF. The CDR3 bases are TGTGCCAGCAGTGAGAACTGGGGGAATATAGCCTACGAGCAGTACTTC.

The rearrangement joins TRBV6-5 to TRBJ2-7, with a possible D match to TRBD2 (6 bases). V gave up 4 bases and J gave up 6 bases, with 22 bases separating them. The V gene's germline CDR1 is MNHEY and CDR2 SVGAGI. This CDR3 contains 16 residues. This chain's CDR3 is CASSFNSWGVSTEQYF. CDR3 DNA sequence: TGTGCCAGCAGTTTTAATAGTTGGGGGGTATCTACCGAGCAGTACTTC.

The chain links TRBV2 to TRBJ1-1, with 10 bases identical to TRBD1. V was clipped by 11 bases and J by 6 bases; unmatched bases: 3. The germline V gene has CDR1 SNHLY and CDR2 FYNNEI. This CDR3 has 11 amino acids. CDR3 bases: TGTGCCGGAGGACAGGGGGCTGAAGCTTTCTTT. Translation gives CAGGQGAEAFF.

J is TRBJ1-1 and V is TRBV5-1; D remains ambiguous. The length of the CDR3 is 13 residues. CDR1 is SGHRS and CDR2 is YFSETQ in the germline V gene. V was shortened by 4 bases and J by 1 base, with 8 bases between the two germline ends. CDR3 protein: CASSPYKNTEAFF. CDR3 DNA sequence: TGCGCCAGCAGCCCGTACAAGAACACTGAAGCTTTCTTT.

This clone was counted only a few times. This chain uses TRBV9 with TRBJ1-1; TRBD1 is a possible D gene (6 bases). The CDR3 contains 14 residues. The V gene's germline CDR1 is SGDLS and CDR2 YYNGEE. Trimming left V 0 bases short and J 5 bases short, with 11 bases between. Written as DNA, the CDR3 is TGTGCCAGCAGCGTAGAGGGGGGGCGGACTGAAGCTTTCTTT. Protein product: CASSVEGGRTEAFF.

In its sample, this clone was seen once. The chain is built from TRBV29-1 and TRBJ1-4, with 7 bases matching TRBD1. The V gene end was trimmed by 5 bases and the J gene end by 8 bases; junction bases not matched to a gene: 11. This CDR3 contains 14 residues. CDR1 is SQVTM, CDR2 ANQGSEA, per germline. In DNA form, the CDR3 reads TGCAGCGTTCAAGGGGGCAGCGGGAGGGAAAAACTGTTTTTT. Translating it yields CSVQGGSGREKLFF.

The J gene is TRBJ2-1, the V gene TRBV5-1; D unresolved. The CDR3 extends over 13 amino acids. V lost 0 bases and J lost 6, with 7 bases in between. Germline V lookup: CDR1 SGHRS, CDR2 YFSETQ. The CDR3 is CASSLEGTNEQFF. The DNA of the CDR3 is TGCGCCAGCAGCTTGGAGGGTACCAATGAGCAGTTCTTC.

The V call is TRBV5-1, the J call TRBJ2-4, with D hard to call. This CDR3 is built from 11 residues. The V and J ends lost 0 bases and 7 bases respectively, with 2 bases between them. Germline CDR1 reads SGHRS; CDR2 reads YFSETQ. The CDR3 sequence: CASSLANIQYF. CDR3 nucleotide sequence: TGCGCCAGCAGCTTGGCGAACATTCAGTACTTC.

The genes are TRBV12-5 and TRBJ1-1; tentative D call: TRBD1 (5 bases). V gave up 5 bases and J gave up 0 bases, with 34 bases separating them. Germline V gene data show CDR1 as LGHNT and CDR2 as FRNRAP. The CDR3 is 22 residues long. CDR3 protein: CASGKKGFPGRTPGTMNTEAFF. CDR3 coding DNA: TGTGCTAGTGGTAAGAAGGGCTTTCCGGGACGGACCCCCGGGACCATGAACACTGAAGCTTTCTTT.

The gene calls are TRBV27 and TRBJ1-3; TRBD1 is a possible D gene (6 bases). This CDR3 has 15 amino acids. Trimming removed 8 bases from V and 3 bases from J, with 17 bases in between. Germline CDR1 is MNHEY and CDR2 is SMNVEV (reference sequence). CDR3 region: CASRETQGNGNTIYF. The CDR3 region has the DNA TGTGCCAGCCGTGAAACACAGGGTAATGGAAACACCATATATTTT.

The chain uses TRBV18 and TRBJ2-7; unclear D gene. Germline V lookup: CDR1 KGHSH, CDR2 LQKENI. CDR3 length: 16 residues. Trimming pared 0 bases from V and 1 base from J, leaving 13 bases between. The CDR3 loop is CASSPPNSVGSYEQYF. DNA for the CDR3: TGTGCCAGCTCACCACCGAACTCTGTGGGGTCCTACGAGCAGTACTTC.

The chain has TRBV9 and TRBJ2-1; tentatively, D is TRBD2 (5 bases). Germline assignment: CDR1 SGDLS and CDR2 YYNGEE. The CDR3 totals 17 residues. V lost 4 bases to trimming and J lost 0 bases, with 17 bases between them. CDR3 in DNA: TGTGCCAGCAGCCCCCAGGCCCGGACTGACTCCTACAATGAGCAGTTCTTC. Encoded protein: CASSPQARTDSYNEQFF.

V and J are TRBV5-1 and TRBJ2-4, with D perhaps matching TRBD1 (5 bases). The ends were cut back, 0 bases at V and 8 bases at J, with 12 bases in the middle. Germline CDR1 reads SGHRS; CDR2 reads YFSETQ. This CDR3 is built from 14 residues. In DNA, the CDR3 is TGCGCCAGCAGCTTGGAGGGGCCAGGAGACATTCAGTACTTC. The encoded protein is CASSLEGPGDIQYF.

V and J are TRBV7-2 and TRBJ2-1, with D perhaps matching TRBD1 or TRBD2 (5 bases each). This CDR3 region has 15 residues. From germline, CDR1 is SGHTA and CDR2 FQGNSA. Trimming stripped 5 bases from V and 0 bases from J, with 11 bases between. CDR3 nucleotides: TGTGCCAGCAGCGTACGGGACCGCTCCTACAATGAGCAGTTCTTC. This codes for CASSVRDRSYNEQFF.

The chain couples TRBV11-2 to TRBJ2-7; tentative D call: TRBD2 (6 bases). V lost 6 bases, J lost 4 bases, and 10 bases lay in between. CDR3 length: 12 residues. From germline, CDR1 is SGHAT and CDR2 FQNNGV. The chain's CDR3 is CASRTGLYEQYF. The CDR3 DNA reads TGTGCCAGCAGAACGGGACTTTACGAGCAGTACTTC.

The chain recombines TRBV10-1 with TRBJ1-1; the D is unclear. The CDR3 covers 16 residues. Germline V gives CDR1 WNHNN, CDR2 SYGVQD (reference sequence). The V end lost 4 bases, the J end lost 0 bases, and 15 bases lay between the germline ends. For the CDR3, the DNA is TGCGCCAGCAGTGCGACTGGGGTCTTAATGAACACTGAAGCTTTCTTT. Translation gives CASSATGVLMNTEAFF.

The CDR3 DNA follows: TGTGCCAGCAGTAACGGGAGCTACGAGCAGTACTTC. This encodes CASSNGSYEQYF. The rearrangement joins TRBV6-5 to TRBJ2-7; D perhaps matches TRBD2 (6 bases). Germline loops: CDR1 MNHEY, CDR2 SVGAGI. V lost 5 bases and J lost 3, with 8 bases in between. The CDR3 runs 12 residues.

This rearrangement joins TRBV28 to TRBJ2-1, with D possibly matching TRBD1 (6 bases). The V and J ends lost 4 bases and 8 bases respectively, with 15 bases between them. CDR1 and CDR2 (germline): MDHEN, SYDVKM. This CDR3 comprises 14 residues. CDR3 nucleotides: TGTGCCAGCAGTTCGGGACATTCCGCCCATGAGCAGTTCTTC. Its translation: CASSSGHSAHEQFF.

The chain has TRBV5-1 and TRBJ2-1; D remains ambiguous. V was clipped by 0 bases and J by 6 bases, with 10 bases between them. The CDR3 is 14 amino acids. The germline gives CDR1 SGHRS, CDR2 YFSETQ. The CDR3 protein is CASSLGALSNEQFF. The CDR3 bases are TGCGCCAGCAGCTTGGGGGCCTTGTCCAATGAGCAGTTCTTC.

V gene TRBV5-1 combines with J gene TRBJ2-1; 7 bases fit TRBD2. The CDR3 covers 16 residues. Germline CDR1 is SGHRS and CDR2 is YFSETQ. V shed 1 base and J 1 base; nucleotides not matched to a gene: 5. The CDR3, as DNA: TGCGCCAGCAGCTTGAGCGGGACCCATTCCTACAATGAGCAGTTCTTC. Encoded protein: CASSLSGTHSYNEQFF.

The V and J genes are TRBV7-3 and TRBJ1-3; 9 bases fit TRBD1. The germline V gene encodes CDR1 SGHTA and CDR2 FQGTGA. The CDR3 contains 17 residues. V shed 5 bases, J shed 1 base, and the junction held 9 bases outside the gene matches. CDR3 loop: CASSPRTGESSGNTIYF. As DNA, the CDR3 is TGTGCCAGCAGCCCTCGGACAGGGGAGAGTTCTGGAAACACCATATATTTT.

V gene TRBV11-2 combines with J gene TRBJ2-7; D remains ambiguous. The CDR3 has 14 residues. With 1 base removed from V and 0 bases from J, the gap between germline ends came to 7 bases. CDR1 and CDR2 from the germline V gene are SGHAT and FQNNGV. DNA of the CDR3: TGTGCCAGCAGCTTAGCCCCGACCTCCTACGAGCAGTACTTC. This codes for CASSLAPTSYEQYF.

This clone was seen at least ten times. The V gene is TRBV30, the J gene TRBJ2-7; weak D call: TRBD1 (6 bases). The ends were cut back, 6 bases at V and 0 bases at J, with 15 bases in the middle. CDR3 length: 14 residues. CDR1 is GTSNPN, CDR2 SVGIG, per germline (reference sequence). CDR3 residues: CACQTGTNSYEQYF. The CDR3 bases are TGTGCCTGTCAGACCGGGACAAACTCCTACGAGCAGTACTTC.

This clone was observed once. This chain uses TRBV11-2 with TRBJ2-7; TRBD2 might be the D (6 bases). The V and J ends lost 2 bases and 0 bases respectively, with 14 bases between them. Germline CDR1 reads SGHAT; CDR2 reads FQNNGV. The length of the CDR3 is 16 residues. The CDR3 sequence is CASSLRAGPSSYEQYF. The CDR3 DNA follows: TGTGCCAGCAGCTTAAGGGCGGGGCCGAGCTCCTACGAGCAGTACTTC. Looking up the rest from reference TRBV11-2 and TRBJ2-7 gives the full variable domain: EAGVAQSPRYKIIEKRQSVAFWCNPISGHATLYWYQQILGQGPKLLIQFQNNGVVDDSQLPKDRFSAERLKGVDSTLKIQPAKLEDSAVYLCASSLRAGPSSYEQYFGPGTRLTVT.

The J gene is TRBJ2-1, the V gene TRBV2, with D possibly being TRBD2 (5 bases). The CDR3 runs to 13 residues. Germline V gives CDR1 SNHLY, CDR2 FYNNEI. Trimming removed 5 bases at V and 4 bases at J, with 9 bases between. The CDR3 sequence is CASSWTGYNEQFF. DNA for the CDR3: TGTGCCAGCAGTTGGACTGGATACAATGAGCAGTTCTTC.

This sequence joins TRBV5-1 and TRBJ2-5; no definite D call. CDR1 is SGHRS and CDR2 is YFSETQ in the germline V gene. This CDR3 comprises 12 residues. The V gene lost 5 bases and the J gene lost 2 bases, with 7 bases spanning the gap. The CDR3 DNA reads TGCGCCAGCAGGGACGTACAAGAGACCCAGTACTTC. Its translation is CASRDVQETQYF.

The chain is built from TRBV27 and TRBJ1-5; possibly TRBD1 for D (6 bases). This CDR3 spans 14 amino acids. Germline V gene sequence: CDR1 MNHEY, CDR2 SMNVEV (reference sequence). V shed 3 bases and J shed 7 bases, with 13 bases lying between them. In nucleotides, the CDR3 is TGTGCCAGCAGTTTTTGGGCAGGGGAGCAGCCCCAGCATTTT. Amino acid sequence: CASSFWAGEQPQHF.

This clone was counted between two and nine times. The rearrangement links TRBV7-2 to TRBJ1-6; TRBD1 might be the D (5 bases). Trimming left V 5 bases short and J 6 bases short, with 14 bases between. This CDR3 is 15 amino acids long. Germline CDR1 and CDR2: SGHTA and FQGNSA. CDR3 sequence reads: CASSLQQGTNSPLHF. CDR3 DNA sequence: TGTGCCAGCAGCCTCCAGCAGGGTACTAATTCACCCCTCCACTTT.